Below, 4 T cell receptor beta chains from the same sample are listed, as sequenced in a study of T cell responses to AZD1222 COVID-19 vaccine. Assay: immunoSEQ multiplex PCR; the TCRdb copy retains only in-frame clones and omits some. Of more than 100,000 clones listed, approximately 90% were seen once; the top ten hold approximately 1.5%. The material sequenced was peripheral blood, taken on day 0 of AZD1222 vaccination. The receptors stem from an adult in good health.

The chain employs TRBV5-6 and TRBJ2-7, with D uncertain. The germline gives CDR1 SGHDT, CDR2 YYEEEE. V was pared by 4 bases and J by 2 bases, with 10 bases between. The length of the CDR3 is 13 residues. This CDR3 reads CASSLYLTYEQYF. For the CDR3, the DNA is TGTGCCAGCAGCCTCTACCTTACCTACGAGCAGTACTTC.

The chain combines TRBV7-8 with TRBJ1-5; a weak D match, TRBD1 (5 bases). CDR1 is SGHVS, CDR2 FQNEAQ, per germline. The CDR3 is made up of 15 amino acids. Trimming stripped 7 bases from V and 4 bases from J, with 17 bases between. CDR3 nucleotides: TGTGCCAGCATCGCCGAGGCGGGGCCTAATCAGCCCCAGCATTTT. As protein: CASIAEAGPNQPQHF.

This chain connects TRBV23-1 to TRBJ1-5; perhaps TRBD1 as D (5 bases). TRBV23-1 is annotated as an ORF whose role is uncertain. V lost 7 bases to trimming and J lost 1 base, with 14 bases between them. The CDR3 totals 15 residues. The CDR3 loop is CASIAGGESNQPQHF. The DNA for the CDR3 is TGCGCCAGCATCGCGGGGGGGGAAAGCAATCAGCCCCAGCATTTT.

The chain is built from TRBV7-2 and TRBJ2-2; D is uncertain. Trimming removed 2 bases at V and 10 bases at J, with 11 bases between. This CDR3 is built from 13 residues. Per the germline V gene, CDR1 is SGHTA and CDR2 is FQGNSA. This chain's CDR3 is CASSLRYRQELFF. The CDR3 DNA reads TGTGCCAGCAGCTTAAGGTACAGACAGGAGCTGTTTTTT.